This is a list of T cell receptor beta chains from one sample in a study of shared clonotypes between healthy human individuals. Profiled with immunoSEQ multiplex PCR; TCRdb holds only in-frame clones, not every one. In the table there are 1.6 million or so clones, roughly 96% of which are singletons. The sequenced material came from naive CD4+ T cells sorted from blood. These receptors all stem from a man under 40 in good health. Each CDR3 is given with its conserved first and last residue. D genes are given only for firm matches. Size values are once, few and many counts, or a class for expanded clones, and some rows have none.

d_gene	abundance	v_gene	j_gene	CDR3aa	CDR3nt
TRBD1	once	TRBV28	TRBJ2-5	CASGGQGLETQYF	TGTGCCAGCGGGGGACAGGGTCTCGAGACCCAGTACTTC
-	-	TRBV23-1	TRBJ2-6	CASSHWPVRFSGANVLTF	TGCGCCAGCAGTCACTGGCCAGTGCGTTTTTCTGGGGCCAACGTCCTGACTTTC
-	-	TRBV2	TRBJ2-7	CASSVRVPYEQYF	TGTGCCAGCAGTGTCAGGGTGCCCTACGAGCAGTACTTC
-	-	TRBV2	TRBJ2-7	CAIDGTPTSRKSYEQYF	TGTGCCATCGACGGGACACCCACTAGCAGAAAGTCCTACGAGCAGTACTTC
-	-	TRBV9	TRBJ2-7	CASSVGPPFEQYF	TGTGCCAGCAGCGTAGGCCCCCCATTCGAGCAGTACTTC
-	-	TRBV21-1	TRBJ2-1	CASSPPAREITGDEQFF	TGTGCCAGCAGCCCACCCGCCCGGGAGATTACAGGTGATGAGCAGTTCTTC
-	-	TRBV10-3	TRBJ1-2	CAISATPASNYGYTF	TGTGCCATCAGTGCCACGCCGGCCTCTAACTATGGCTACACCTTC
-	-	TRBV11-2	TRBJ2-6	CASSPWSGSGANVLTF	TGTGCCAGCAGCCCCTGGAGCGGCTCTGGGGCCAACGTCCTGACTTTC
-	-	TRBV18	TRBJ2-7	CASSQDSRLYEQYF	TGTGCCAGCTCCCAGGACAGCCGACTCTACGAGCAGTACTTC
-	-	TRBV10-3	TRBJ1-1	CAIREIKGHTEAFF	TGTGCCATCAGGGAGATAAAGGGGCACACTGAAGCTTTCTTT
-	-	TRBV13	TRBJ1-1	CASSFPGLNTEAFF	TGTGCCAGCAGCTTCCCGGGCCTGAACACTGAAGCTTTCTTT
TRBD1	once	TRBV28	TRBJ1-2	CASNLGGRGYTF	TGTGCCAGCAACTTAGGGGGCCGAGGCTACACCTTC
TRBD2	-	TRBV5-1	TRBJ2-1	CASSSTGTNNEQFF	TGCGCCAGCAGCAGCACCGGGACTAACAATGAGCAGTTCTTC
TRBD1	once	TRBV28	TRBJ2-2	CASSLPGQGGGELFF	TGTGCCAGCAGTTTACCTGGACAGGGTGGGGGGGAGCTGTTTTTT
TRBD1	-	TRBV9	TRBJ2-7	CASSATGTVYEQYF	TGTGCCAGCAGCGCCACCGGGACAGTCTACGAGCAGTACTTC
TRBD2	once	TRBV15	TRBJ2-1	CATSRLAVDNEQFF	TGTGCCACCAGCAGACTAGCGGTAGACAATGAGCAGTTCTTC
TRBD2	-	TRBV7-9	TRBJ2-1	CASSSTGTSVNEQFF	TGTGCCAGCAGCTCTACCGGGACTAGCGTCAATGAGCAGTTCTTC
-	once	TRBV29-1	TRBJ2-1	CSVEGVLRAYNEQFF	TGCAGCGTTGAAGGGGTATTAAGGGCCTACAATGAGCAGTTCTTC
-	-	TRBV11-3	TRBJ2-7	CASSGGYEQYF	TGTGCCAGCAGTGGAGGCTACGAGCAGTACTTC
-	-	TRBV28	TRBJ1-5	CASSRVHPNQPQHF	TGTGCCAGCAGTAGGGTCCATCCAAATCAGCCCCAGCATTTT
-	-	TRBV19	TRBJ2-1	CASTDIPAGSYNEQFF	TGTGCCAGTACCGATATTCCAGCGGGTTCCTACAATGAGCAGTTCTTC
-	-	TRBV28	TRBJ1-5	CASTRRAFNQPQHF	TGTGCCAGCACTCGGCGGGCTTTCAATCAGCCCCAGCATTTT
TRBD1	-	TRBV25-1	TRBJ1-2	CASSRRQGDYGYTF	TGTGCCAGCAGCCGACGACAGGGAGACTATGGCTACACCTTC
-	-	TRBV25-1	TRBJ2-5	CASSEEQDEQETQYF	TGTGCCAGCAGTGAGGAGCAAGACGAACAAGAGACCCAGTACTTC
TRBD1	once	TRBV4-1	TRBJ2-5	CASSQVDRVGETQYF	TGCGCCAGCAGCCAAGTGGACAGGGTCGGAGAGACCCAGTACTTC
TRBD1	once	TRBV14	TRBJ2-7	CASSQVGWDRGSYEQYF	TGTGCCAGCAGCCAAGTTGGGTGGGACAGGGGGTCCTACGAGCAGTACTTC
-	-	TRBV4-1	TRBJ2-1	CASSQETRRYNEQFF	TGCGCCAGCAGCCAAGAAACTCGGCGATACAATGAGCAGTTCTTC
-	-	TRBV28	TRBJ1-3	CASSSPGGPGNTIYF	TGTGCCAGCAGTTCCCCGGGGGGACCTGGAAACACCATATATTTT
-	-	TRBV18	TRBJ1-1	CASSSGPEGTEAFF	TGTGCCAGCTCATCCGGGCCCGAGGGCACTGAAGCTTTCTTT
TRBD1	-	TRBV4-3	TRBJ2-7	CASSLVGTGIYEQYF	TGCGCCAGCAGCCTTGTTGGGACAGGAATCTACGAGCAGTACTTC
-	-	TRBV5-1	TRBJ1-5	CASSLVGNSNQPQHF	TGCGCCAGCAGCTTGGTTGGGAATAGCAATCAGCCCCAGCATTTT
-	once	TRBV28	TRBJ2-7	CASSSVGANYEQYF	TGTGCCAGCAGTTCGGTTGGGGCTAACTACGAGCAGTACTTC
-	-	TRBV13	TRBJ1-2	CASSLGLGGRKESYGYTF	TGTGCCAGCAGCTTAGGCCTCGGGGGGCGTAAAGAGAGCTATGGCTACACCTTC
-	once	TRBV5-1	TRBJ1-3	CASRWTAGNTIYF	TGCGCCAGCCGCTGGACAGCCGGAAACACCATATATTTT
-	-	TRBV13	TRBJ2-7	CASSARSAYEQYF	TGTGCCAGCAGCGCTCGTTCGGCCTACGAGCAGTACTTC
-	-	TRBV27	TRBJ2-2	CASSWVPGQLFF	TGTGCCAGCAGTTGGGTGCCCGGTCAGCTGTTTTTT
-	-	TRBV5-1	TRBJ1-4	CASSGDSTSGEKLFF	TGCGCCAGCAGCGGAGACTCTACGTCGGGTGAAAAACTGTTTTTT
-	once	TRBV28	TRBJ1-2	CASQNRPQVGNFF	TGTGCCAGTCAAAACCGTCCCCAGGTCGGCAACTTTTTC
-	-	TRBV28	TRBJ2-3	CASRPLQLTDTQYF	TGTGCCAGCAGACCTCTCCAGCTCACAGATACGCAGTATTTT
-	-	TRBV9	TRBJ2-7	CASSVGSVVGYEQYF	TGTGCCAGCAGCGTAGGTAGCGTAGTAGGCTACGAGCAGTACTTC
-	once	TRBV28	TRBJ1-2	CASSVPRQNYGYTF	TGTGCCAGCAGTGTTCCCCGACAGAACTATGGCTACACCTTC
-	-	TRBV5-6	TRBJ2-1	CASSPPWGQGLYNEQFF	TGTGCCAGCAGCCCCCCTTGGGGCCAGGGGCTGTACAATGAGCAGTTCTTC
-	-	TRBV11-3	TRBJ2-7	CASSSPGLGSYEQYF	TGTGCCAGCAGTTCACCGGGACTCGGCTCCTACGAGCAGTACTTC
-	once	TRBV27	TRBJ1-2	CASSLYAVGNYGYTF	TGTGCCAGCAGTTTATACGCGGTTGGCAACTATGGCTACACCTTC
-	-	TRBV5-1	TRBJ1-3	CASSLLVGDTIYF	TGCGCCAGCAGCTTGTTGGTTGGTGACACCATATATTTT
-	-	TRBV27	TRBJ2-7	CASSYVPGTPVEYF	TGTGCCAGCAGTTACGTCCCCGGGACGCCCGTGGAGTACTTC
TRBD1	-	TRBV5-4	TRBJ2-2	CASSADRDGGELFF	TGTGCCAGCAGCGCCGACAGGGACGGCGGGGAGCTGTTTTTT